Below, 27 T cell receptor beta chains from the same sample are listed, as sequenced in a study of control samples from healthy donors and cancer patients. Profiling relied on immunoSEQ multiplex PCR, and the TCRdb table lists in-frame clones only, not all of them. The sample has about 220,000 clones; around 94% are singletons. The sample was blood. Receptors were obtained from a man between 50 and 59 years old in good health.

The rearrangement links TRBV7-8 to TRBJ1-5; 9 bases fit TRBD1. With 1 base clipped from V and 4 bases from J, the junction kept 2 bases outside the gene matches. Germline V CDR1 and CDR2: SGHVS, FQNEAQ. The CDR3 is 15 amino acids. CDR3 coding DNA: TGTGCCAGCAGCTTAGGGGACAGGGCTAATCAGCCCCAGCATTTT. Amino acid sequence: CASSLGDRANQPQHF.

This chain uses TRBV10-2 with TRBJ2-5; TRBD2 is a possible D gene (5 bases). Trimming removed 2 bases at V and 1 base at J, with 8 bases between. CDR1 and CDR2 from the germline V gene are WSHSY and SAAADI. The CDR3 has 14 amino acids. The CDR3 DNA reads TGCGCCAGCAGTGAGACTAGTCTCCAAGAGACCCAGTACTTC. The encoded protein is CASSETSLQETQYF.

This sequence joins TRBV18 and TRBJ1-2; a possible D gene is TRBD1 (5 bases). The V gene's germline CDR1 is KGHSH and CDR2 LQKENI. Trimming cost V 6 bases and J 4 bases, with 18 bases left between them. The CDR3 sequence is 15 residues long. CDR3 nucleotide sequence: TGTGCCAGCTCCAACTTTCCGGGACGGATCTATGGCTACACCTTC. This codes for CASSNFPGRIYGYTF.

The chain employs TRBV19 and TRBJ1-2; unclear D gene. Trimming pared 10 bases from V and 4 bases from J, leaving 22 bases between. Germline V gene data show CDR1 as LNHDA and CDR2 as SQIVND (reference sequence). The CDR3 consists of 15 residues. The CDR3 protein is CATLRDTSLIYGYTF. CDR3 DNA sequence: TGTGCCACTTTAAGAGACACCTCCCTAATCTATGGCTACACCTTC.

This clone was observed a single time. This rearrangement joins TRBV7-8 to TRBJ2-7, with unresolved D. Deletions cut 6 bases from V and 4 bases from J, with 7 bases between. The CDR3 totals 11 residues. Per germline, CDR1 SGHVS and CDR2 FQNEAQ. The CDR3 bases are TGTGCCAGCAGGTCCTATTACGAGCAGTACTTC. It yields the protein CASRSYYEQYF.

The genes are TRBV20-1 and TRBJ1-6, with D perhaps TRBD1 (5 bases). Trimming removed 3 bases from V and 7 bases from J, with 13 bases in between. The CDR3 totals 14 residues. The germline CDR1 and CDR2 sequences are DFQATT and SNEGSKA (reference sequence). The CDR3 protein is CSASMGEGNSPLHF. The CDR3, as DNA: TGCAGTGCTAGTATGGGGGAGGGGAATTCACCCCTCCACTTT.

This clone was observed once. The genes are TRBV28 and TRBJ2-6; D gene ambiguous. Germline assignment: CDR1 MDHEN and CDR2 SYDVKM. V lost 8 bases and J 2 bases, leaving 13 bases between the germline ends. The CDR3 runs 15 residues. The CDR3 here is CASGTTSPGANVLTF. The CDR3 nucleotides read TGTGCCAGCGGCACTACGAGCCCTGGGGCCAACGTCCTGACTTTC.

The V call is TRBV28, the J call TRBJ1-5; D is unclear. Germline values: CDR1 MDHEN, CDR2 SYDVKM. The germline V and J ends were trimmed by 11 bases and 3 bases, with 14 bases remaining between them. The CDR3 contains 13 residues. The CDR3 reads CAVRGSHNQPQHF. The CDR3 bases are TGTGCCGTTCGCGGGTCCCACAATCAGCCCCAGCATTTT.

CDR3 in DNA: TGTGCCAGCAGCTTAGCGGCGGGACAGGGCACTGAAGCTTTCTTT. This sequence encodes CASSLAAGQGTEAFF. The chain couples TRBV7-9 to TRBJ1-1; 9 bases are shared with TRBD1. The germline V gene encodes CDR1 SEHNR and CDR2 FQNEAQ (reference sequence). The ends lost 0 bases at V and 4 bases at J; junction bases unmatched: 3. CDR3 length equals 15 residues.

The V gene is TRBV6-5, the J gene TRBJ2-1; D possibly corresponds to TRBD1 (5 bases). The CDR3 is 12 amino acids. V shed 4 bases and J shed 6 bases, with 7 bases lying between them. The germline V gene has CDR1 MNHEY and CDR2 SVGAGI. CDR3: CASSFDSNEQFF. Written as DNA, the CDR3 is TGTGCCAGCAGTTTTGACAGCAATGAGCAGTTCTTC.

The CDR3 loop reads CASSLTGMGNEQFF. The CDR3 nucleotides are TGCGCCAGCAGCTTGACCGGTATGGGGAATGAGCAGTTCTTC. This chain connects TRBV5-1 to TRBJ2-1; D is unresolved. Germline CDR1 is SGHRS and CDR2 is YFSETQ. The V end lost 1 base, the J end lost 7 bases, and 12 bases lay between the germline ends. The CDR3 extends over 14 amino acids.

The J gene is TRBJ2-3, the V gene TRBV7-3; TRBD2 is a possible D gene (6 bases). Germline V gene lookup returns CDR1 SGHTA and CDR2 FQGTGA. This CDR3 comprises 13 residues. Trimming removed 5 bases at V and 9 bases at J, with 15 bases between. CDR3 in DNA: TGTGCCAGCAGCGCCCGCGGGGAAGAAACGCAGTATTTT. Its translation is CASSARGEETQYF.

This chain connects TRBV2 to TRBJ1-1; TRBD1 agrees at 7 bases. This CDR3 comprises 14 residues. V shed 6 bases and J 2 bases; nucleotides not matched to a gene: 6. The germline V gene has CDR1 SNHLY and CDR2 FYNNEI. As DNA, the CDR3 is TGTGCCAGCAGGCCCCGGACAGGAAACACTGAAGCTTTCTTT. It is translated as CASRPRTGNTEAFF.

The CDR3 nucleotides are TGTGCCAGCAGTTACTCGACAGGGTTCACTGAAGCTTTCTTT. Translated, it gives CASSYSTGFTEAFF. The chain uses TRBV6-5 and TRBJ1-1, with 7 bases lining up with TRBD1. V dropped 0 bases and J dropped 4; count of bases not matched to a gene: 2. Germline CDR1 is MNHEY and CDR2 is SVGAGI. The CDR3 is made up of 14 amino acids.

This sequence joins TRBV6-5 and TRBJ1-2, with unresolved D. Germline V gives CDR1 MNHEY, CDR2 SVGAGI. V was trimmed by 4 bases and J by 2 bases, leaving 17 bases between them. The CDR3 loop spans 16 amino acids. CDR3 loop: CASSWRATIANYGYTF. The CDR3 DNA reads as TGTGCCAGCAGTTGGCGAGCCACTATCGCAAACTATGGCTACACCTTC.

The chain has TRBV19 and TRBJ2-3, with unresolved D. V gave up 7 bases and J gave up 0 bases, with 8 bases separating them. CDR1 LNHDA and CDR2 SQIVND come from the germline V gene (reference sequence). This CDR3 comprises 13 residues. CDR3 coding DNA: TGTGCCAGTAAGAGTGGAAGCACAGATACGCAGTATTTT. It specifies CASKSGSTDTQYF.

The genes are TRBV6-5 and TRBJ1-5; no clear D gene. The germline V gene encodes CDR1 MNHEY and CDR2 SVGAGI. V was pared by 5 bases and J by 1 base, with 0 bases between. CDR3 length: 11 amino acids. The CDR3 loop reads CASSSNQPQHF. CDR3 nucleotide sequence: TGTGCCAGCAGTAGCAATCAGCCCCAGCATTTT.

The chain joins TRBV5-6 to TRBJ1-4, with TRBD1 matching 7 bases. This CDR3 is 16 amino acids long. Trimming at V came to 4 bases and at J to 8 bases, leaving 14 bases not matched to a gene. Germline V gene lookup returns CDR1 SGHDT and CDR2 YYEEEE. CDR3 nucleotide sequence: TGTGCCAGCAGCGCCACCCTACAGGGGAAGGAAGAAAAACTGTTTTTT. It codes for CASSATLQGKEEKLFF. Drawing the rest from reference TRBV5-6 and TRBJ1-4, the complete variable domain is DAGVTQSPTHLIKTRGQQVTLRCSPKSGHDTVSWYQQALGQGPQFIFQYYEEEERQRGNFPDRFSGHQFPNYSSELNVNALLLGDSALYLCASSATLQGKEEKLFFGSGTQLSVL.

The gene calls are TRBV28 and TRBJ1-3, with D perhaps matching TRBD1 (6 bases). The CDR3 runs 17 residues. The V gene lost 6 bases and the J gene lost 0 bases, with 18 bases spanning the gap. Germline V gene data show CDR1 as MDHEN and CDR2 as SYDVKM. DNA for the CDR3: TGTGCCAGCAGGTCCGGGACAATGACCGCCTCTGGAAACACCATATATTTT. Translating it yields CASRSGTMTASGNTIYF.

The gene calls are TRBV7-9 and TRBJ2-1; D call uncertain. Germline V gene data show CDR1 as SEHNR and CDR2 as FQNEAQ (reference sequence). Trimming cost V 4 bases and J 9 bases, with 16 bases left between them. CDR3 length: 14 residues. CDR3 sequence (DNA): TGTGCCAGCAGCTCCCGTGTTAGAGGCCTTGAGCAGTTCTTC. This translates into CASSSRVRGLEQFF.

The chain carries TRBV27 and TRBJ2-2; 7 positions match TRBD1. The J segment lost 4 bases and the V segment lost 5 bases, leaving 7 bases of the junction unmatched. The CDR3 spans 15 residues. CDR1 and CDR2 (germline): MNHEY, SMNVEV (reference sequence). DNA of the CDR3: TGTGCCAGCAGTCTAGACAGGGTGGCCACCGGGGAGCTGTTTTTT. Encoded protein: CASSLDRVATGELFF.

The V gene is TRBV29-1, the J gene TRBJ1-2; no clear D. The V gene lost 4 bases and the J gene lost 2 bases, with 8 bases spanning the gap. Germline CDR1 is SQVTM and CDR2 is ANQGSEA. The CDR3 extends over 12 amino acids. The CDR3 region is CSVADGNYGYTF. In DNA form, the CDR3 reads TGCAGCGTTGCGGACGGGAACTATGGCTACACCTTC.

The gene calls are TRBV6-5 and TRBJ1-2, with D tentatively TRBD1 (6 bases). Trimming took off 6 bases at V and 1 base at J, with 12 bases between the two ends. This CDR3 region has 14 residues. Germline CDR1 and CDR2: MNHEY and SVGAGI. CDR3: CASSGGDNNYGYTF. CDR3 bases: TGTGCCAGCAGCGGAGGGGACAATAACTATGGCTACACCTTC.

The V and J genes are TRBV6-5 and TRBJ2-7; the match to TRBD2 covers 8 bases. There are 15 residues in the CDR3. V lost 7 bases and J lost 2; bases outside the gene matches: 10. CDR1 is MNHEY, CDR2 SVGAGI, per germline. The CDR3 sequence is CASNPGGMRAYEQYF. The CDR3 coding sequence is TGTGCCAGCAACCCGGGGGGGATGAGGGCCTACGAGCAGTACTTC.

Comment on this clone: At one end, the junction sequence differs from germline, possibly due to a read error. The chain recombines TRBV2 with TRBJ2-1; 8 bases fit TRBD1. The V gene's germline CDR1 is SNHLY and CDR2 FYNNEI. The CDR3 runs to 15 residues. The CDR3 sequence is CASSEVDRAYSEQFF. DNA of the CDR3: TGTGCCAGCAGTGAAGTGGACAGGGCATACAGTGAGCAGTTCTTC.

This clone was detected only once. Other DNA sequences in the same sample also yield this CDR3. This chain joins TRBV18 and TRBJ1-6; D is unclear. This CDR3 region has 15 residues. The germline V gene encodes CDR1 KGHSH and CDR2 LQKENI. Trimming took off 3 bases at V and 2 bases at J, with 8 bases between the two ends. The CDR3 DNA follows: TGTGCCAGCTCACCCGTGGCAGCCTATAATTCACCCCTCCACTTT. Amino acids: CASSPVAAYNSPLHF.

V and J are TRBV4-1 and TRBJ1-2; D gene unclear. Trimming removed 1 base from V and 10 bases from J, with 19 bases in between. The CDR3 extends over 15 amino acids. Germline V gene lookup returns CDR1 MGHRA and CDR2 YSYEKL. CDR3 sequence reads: CASSQVGRDLKVYTF. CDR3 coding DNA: TGCGCCAGCAGCCAAGTGGGTAGGGATTTGAAAGTCTACACCTTC.